These 14 T cell receptor beta chains came from one sample sequenced in a study of cytomegalovirus exposure and HLA in healthy donors. Sequencing was performed with immunoSEQ multiplex PCR; in TCRdb, only in-frame clones are kept and a portion is missing. Altogether over 100,000 clones are present, 89% being singletons, with the ten largest covering 0.95% to 1.5%. The sample consisted of PBMCs. The source of these receptors is a woman aged 18-35 years in good health and CMV-seronegative.

This chain uses TRBV5-4 with TRBJ2-7, with a weak D call TRBD1 (6 bases). V lost 4 bases and J 0 bases, leaving 11 bases between the germline ends. Germline V lookup: CDR1 SGHNT, CDR2 YYREEE (reference sequence). The CDR3 totals 14 residues. CDR3 sequence: CASSPTGSSYEQYF. CDR3 sequence (DNA): TGTGCCAGCAGCCCTACAGGGAGCTCCTACGAGCAGTACTTC.

The J gene is TRBJ1-1, the V gene TRBV6-5; perhaps TRBD1 as D (5 bases). Germline CDR1 reads MNHEY; CDR2 reads SVGAGI. V shed 8 bases and J shed 1 base, with 14 bases lying between them. There are 14 residues in the CDR3. CDR3 sequence (DNA): TGTGCCAGCTATTTCGGGGGGTCGAACACTGAAGCTTTCTTT. Its protein is CASYFGGSNTEAFF.

CDR3 sequence: CASKVMGLRTNYGYTF. The CDR3 DNA reads TGTGCCAGTAAGGTGATGGGCCTGCGAACTAACTATGGCTACACCTTC. The chain couples TRBV19 to TRBJ1-2, with D hard to call. Germline V gives CDR1 LNHDA, CDR2 SQIVND (reference sequence). Trimming stripped 7 bases from V and 0 bases from J, with 18 bases between. The CDR3 contains 16 residues. The variable domain in full, with the rest retrieved from reference TRBV19 and TRBJ1-2, is DGGITQSPKYLFRKEGQNVTLSCEQNLNHDAMYWYRQDPGQGLRLIYYSQIVNDFQKGDIAEGYSVSREKKESFPLTVTSAQKNPTAFYLCASKVMGLRTNYGYTFGSGTRLTVV.

The genes are TRBV4-1 and TRBJ1-2; TRBD1 agrees at 8 bases. V shed 4 bases and J 2 bases; nucleotides not matched to a gene: 9. The length of the CDR3 is 16 residues. Germline assignment: CDR1 MGHRA and CDR2 YSYEKL. The CDR3 bases are TGCGCCAGCAGCCGTACCGGGACAGGAGAGAACTATGGCTACACCTTC. This translates into CASSRTGTGENYGYTF.

The chain employs TRBV7-3 and TRBJ1-6; D is unclear. The CDR3 has 16 residues. V was pared by 1 base and J by 6 bases, with 13 bases between. CDR1 SGHTA and CDR2 FQGTGA come from the germline V gene. CDR3 amino acids: CASSLNSGEINSPLHF. CDR3 in DNA: TGTGCCAGCAGCTTAAATAGCGGGGAGATTAATTCACCCCTCCACTTT.

This chain uses TRBV4-2 with TRBJ1-4; a possible D gene is TRBD1 (5 bases). Looked up from germline, CDR1 is LGHNA and CDR2 is YNFKEQ. Trimming took off 1 base at V and 3 bases at J, with 15 bases between the two ends. The CDR3 is made up of 17 amino acids. DNA for the CDR3: TGTGCCAGCAGCCAAGTGATAGACTGGGGCGCTAATGAAAAACTGTTTTTT. Translation: CASSQVIDWGANEKLFF.

The chain joins TRBV19 to TRBJ1-5; 9 nucleotides agree with TRBD1. Germline values: CDR1 LNHDA, CDR2 SQIVND (reference sequence). Trimming cost V 1 base and J 6 bases; bases outside gene matches: 13. The CDR3 sequence is 18 residues long. This CDR3 reads CASSIAGGTGSVGQPQHF. The CDR3 nucleotides read TGTGCCAGTAGTATAGCCGGAGGGACAGGGTCCGTGGGTCAGCCCCAGCATTTT. Variable domain in full (rest from reference TRBV19 and TRBJ1-5): DGGITQSPKYLFRKEGQNVTLSCEQNLNHDAMYWYRQDPGQGLRLIYYSQIVNDFQKGDIAEGYSVSREKKESFPLTVTSAQKNPTAFYLCASSIAGGTGSVGQPQHFGDGTRLSIL.

V gene TRBV9 combines with J gene TRBJ1-1; 12 positions match TRBD1. In germline, CDR1 is SGDLS, CDR2 YYNGEE. V lost 0 bases to trimming and J lost 0 bases; unmatched junction nucleotides: 3. This CDR3 has 17 amino acids. The CDR3 DNA follows: TGTGCCAGCAGCGTAGAGGGACAGGGGGCAATGAACACTGAAGCTTTCTTT. Its protein product is CASSVEGQGAMNTEAFF.

The chain employs TRBV19 and TRBJ1-1, with 8 bases identical to TRBD1. Germline V gene lookup returns CDR1 LNHDA and CDR2 SQIVND (reference sequence). The CDR3 has 13 residues. Trimming cost V 5 bases and J 8 bases; bases outside gene matches: 7. In nucleotides, the CDR3 is TGTGCCAGTAGTCCAGGGGGCTTAGAAGAAGCTTTCTTT. The encoded protein is CASSPGGLEEAFF.

V is TRBV4-1 and J is TRBJ2-7; 7 positions agree with TRBD2. This CDR3 comprises 15 residues. The germline gives CDR1 MGHRA, CDR2 YSYEKL. V trimming: 0 bases; J trimming: 6 bases; junction bases outside the gene matches: 8. The CDR3 region has the DNA TGCGCCAGCAGCCAAGAGTACAGCGGGGATTCCGAGCAGTACTTC. It encodes CASSQEYSGDSEQYF.

The V call is TRBV5-1, the J call TRBJ2-3; 7 nucleotides match TRBD2. The CDR3 extends over 20 amino acids. Germline-derived CDR1 and CDR2 are SGHRS and YFSETQ. V trimming: 0 bases; J trimming: 1 base; junction bases outside the gene matches: 17. The CDR3 DNA is TGCGCCAGCAGCTTGGCTTGGCGGGGGACTATAATAAGAGGCACAGATACGCAGTATTTT. It translates to CASSLAWRGTIIRGTDTQYF. Combining the CDR3 with reference TRBV5-1 and TRBJ2-3 gives the whole variable domain KAGVTQTPRYLIKTRGQQVTLSCSPISGHRSVSWYQQTPGQGLQFLFEYFSETQRNKGNFPGRFSGRQFSNSRSEMNVSTLELGDSALYLCASSLAWRGTIIRGTDTQYFGPGTRLTVL.

This rearrangement joins TRBV9 to TRBJ1-6, with TRBD1 identical over 7 bases. Trimming removed 1 base from V and 3 bases from J; junction bases left unmatched: 7. The CDR3 loop spans 17 amino acids. The germline V gene has CDR1 SGDLS and CDR2 YYNGEE. CDR3 residues: CASSVSRDRYYNSPLHF. In DNA form, the CDR3 reads TGTGCCAGCAGCGTATCCAGGGACAGATACTATAATTCACCCCTCCACTTT.

The J gene is TRBJ2-7, the V gene TRBV15, with 8 bases that match TRBD2. This CDR3 spans 14 amino acids. Germline values: CDR1 LNHNV, CDR2 YYDKDF (reference sequence). The V and J ends lost 2 bases and 3 bases, in that order; junction bases with no gene match: 3. CDR3 nucleotide sequence: TGTGCCACCAGCAGACCCGGGGGGGGCTACGAGCAGTACTTC. Translation: CATSRPGGGYEQYF.

The chain couples TRBV5-1 to TRBJ2-7; 7 bases are shared with TRBD1. Trimming removed 0 bases from V and 5 bases from J; junction bases left unmatched: 5. The CDR3 loop spans 14 amino acids. Germline V gives CDR1 SGHRS, CDR2 YFSETQ. The CDR3 reads CASSLEGARDEQYF. As DNA, the CDR3 is TGCGCCAGCAGCTTGGAGGGGGCGCGGGACGAGCAGTACTTC.